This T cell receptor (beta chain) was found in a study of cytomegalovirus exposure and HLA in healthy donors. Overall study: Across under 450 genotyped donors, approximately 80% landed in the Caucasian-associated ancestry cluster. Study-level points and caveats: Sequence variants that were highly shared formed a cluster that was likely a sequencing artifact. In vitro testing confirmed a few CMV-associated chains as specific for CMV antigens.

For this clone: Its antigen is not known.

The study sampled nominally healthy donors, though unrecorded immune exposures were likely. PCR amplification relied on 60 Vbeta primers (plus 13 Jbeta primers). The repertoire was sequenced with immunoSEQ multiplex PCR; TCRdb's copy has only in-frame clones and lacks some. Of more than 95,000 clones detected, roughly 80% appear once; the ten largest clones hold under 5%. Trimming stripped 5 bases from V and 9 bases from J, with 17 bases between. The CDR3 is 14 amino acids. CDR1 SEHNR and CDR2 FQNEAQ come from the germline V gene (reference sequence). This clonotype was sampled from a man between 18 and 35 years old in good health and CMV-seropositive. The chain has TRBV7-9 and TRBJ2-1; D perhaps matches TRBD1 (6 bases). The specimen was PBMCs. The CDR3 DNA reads TGTGCCAGCAGCCACGCAGGGGCACCTGGTGAGCAGTTCTTC. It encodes CASSHAGAPGEQFF.